This entry lists 3 T cell receptor beta chains sequenced from one sample in a study of shared clonotypes between healthy human individuals. Profiled with immunoSEQ multiplex PCR; TCRdb holds only in-frame clones, not every one. The sample yields some 2.1 million clones, 85% to 95% seen once. Naive CD8 cells comprised CD45RO-negative, CCR7-positively selected cells, excluding terminally differentiated effector memory CD45RA+ cells. What was sequenced was naive CD8+ T cells from PBMCs. The receptors originated from a man aged 18 to 29 in good health. Some clones in this sample may be carry-over from other donors' samples.

This sequence joins TRBV27 and TRBJ2-5; no firm D call. This CDR3 contains 16 residues. Trimming removed 2 bases from V and 0 bases from J, with 13 bases in between. Germline CDR1 and CDR2: MNHEY and SMNVEV (reference sequence). The CDR3 DNA reads as TGTGCCAGCAGTTTAGTTGGTGGGATGTACCAAGAGACCCAGTACTTC. The encoded protein is CASSLVGGMYQETQYF.

The V gene is TRBV28, the J gene TRBJ1-2; TRBD1 is a possible D gene (6 bases). There are 15 residues in the CDR3. The ends were cut back, 3 bases at V and 5 bases at J, with 16 bases in the middle. Germline V gene lookup returns CDR1 MDHEN and CDR2 SYDVKM. The CDR3 DNA is TGTGCCAGCAGTTTCCACGGGGGGCCACGGTATGGCTACACCTTC. This translates into CASSFHGGPRYGYTF.

V gene TRBV27 combines with J gene TRBJ1-2; 7 bases are shared with TRBD1. Trimming took 2 bases from V and 5 from J; bases not matched to a gene: 11. The CDR3 consists of 16 residues. Germline V gene lookup returns CDR1 MNHEY and CDR2 SMNVEV (reference sequence). CDR3 nucleotides: TGTGCCAGCAGTTTAGAGCGGAGGGGGCGCAAGTATGGCTACACCTTC. Translation: CASSLERRGRKYGYTF.